This TCR beta chain emerged from a study of blood T cells in healthy people across ages. The study, taken as a whole, reports: Roughly linear declines in TCR beta diversity per million T cells occurred with age.

A J-beta primer mix and a sample-barcoded 5' primer were used in a second PCR of roughly 6 to 11 cycles. Each cDNA molecule, via a template-switch adaptor with 12 random nucleotides, was tagged. Each CDR3 protein is one row after TCRdb ran MiXCR on the 5' RACE reads. Of approximately 290,000 distinct CDR3 sequences in the sample, roughly a quarter are singletons; the top ten hold approximately 28%. A few counts support this clonotype. As yet, its antigen is unknown. The CDR3 runs 11 residues. The ends were cut back, 7 bases at V and 5 bases at J, with 9 bases in the middle. The germline CDR1 and CDR2 sequences are SGHDT and YYEEEE.

The receptor was isolated from a woman between 65 and 79 years old in good health. The chain combines TRBV5-6 with TRBJ2-5; unclear D gene. Material: blood. The CDR3 nucleotides are TGTGCCAGCTGCCCGAGGGAGACCCAGTACTTC. Translation: CASCPRETQYF.